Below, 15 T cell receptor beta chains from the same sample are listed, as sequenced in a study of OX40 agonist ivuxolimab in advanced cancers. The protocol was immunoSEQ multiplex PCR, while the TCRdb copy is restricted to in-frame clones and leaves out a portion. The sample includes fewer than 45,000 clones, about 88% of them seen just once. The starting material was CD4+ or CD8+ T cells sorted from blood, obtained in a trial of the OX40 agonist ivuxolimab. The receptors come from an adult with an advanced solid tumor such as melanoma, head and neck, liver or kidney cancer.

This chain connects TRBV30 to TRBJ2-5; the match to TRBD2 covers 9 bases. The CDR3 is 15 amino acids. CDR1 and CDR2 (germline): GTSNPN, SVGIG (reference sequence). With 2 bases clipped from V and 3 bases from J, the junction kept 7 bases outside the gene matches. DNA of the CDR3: TGTGCCTGGAGTCCACTAGCGGGCCGGGAAGAGACCCAGTACTTC. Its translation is CAWSPLAGREETQYF. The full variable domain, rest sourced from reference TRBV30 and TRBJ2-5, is SQTIHQWPATLVQPVGSPLSLECTVEGTSNPNLYWYRQAAGRGLQLLFYSVGIGQISSEVPQNLSASRPQDRQFILSSKKLLLSDSGFYLCAWSPLAGREETQYFGPGTRLLVL.

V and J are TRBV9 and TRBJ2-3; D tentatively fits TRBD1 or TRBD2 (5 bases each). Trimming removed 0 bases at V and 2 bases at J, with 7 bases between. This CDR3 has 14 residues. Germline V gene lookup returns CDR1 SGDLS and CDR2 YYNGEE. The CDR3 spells CASSVEGTTDTQYF. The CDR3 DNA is TGTGCCAGCAGCGTAGAGGGGACCACAGATACGCAGTATTTT.

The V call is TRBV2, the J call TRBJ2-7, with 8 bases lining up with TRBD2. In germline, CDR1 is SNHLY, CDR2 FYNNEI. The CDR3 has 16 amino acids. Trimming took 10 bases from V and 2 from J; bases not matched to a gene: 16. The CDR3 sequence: CANKVFVGSGTYEQYF. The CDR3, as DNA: TGTGCCAACAAGGTGTTCGTCGGTAGCGGGACCTACGAGCAGTACTTC.

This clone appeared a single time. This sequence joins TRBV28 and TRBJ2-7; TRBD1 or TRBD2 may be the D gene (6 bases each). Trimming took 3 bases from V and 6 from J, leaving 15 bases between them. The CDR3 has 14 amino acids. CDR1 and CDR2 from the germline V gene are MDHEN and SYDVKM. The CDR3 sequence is CASSFLRGGTEQYF. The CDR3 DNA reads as TGTGCCAGCAGTTTTCTAAGAGGGGGGACCGAGCAGTACTTC.

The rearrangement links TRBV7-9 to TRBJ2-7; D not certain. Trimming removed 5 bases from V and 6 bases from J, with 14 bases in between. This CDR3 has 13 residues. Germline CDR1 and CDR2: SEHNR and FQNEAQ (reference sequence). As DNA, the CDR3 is TGTGCCAGCAGCACTCTCGAAGTTTCCGAGCAGTACTTC. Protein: CASSTLEVSEQYF. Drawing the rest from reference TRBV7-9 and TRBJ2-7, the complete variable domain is DTGVSQNPRHKITKRGQNVTFRCDPISEHNRLYWYRQTLGQGPEFLTYFQNEAQLEKSRLLSDRFSAERPKGSFSTLEIQRTEQGDSAMYLCASSTLEVSEQYFGPGTRLTVT.

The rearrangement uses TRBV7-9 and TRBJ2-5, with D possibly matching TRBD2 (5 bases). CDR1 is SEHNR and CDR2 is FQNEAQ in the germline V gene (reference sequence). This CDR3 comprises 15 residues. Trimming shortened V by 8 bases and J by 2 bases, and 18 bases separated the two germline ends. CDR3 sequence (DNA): TGTGCCAGCGCGGCACGAGCGGTCGCGCAAGAGACCCAGTACTTC. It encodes CASAARAVAQETQYF.

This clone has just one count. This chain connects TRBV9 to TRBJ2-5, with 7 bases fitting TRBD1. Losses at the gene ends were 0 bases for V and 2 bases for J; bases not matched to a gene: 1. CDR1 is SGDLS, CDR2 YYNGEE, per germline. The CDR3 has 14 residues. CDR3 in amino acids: CASSVEDRQETQYF. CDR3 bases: TGTGCCAGCAGCGTAGAGGACAGGCAAGAGACCCAGTACTTC.

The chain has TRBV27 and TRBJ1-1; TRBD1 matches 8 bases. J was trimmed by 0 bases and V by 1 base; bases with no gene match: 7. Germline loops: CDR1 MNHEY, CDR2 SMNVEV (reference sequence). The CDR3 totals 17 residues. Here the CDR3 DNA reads TGTGCCAGCAGTTTATGGGGGACAGGACCCTTGAACACTGAAGCTTTCTTT. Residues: CASSLWGTGPLNTEAFF.

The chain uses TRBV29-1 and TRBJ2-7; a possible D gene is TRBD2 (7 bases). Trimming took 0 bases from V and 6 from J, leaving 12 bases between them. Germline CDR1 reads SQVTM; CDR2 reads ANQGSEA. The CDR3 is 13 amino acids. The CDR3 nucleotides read TGCAGCGTTGAAGAAGGGGGGGCACGCGAGCAGTACTTC. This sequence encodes CSVEEGGAREQYF.

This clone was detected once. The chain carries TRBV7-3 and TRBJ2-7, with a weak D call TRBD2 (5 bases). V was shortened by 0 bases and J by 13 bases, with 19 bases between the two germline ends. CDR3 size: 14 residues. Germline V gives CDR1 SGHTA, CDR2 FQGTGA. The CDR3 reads CASSLTPSGSPPYF. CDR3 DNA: TGTGCCAGCAGCTTAACCCCCAGCGGCTCCCCCCCCTACTTC.

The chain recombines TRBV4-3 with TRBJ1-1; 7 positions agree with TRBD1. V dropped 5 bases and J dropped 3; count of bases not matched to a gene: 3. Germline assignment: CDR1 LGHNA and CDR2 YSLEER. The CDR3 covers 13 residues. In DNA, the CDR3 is TGCGCCAGCAGCTCAGGGGGAGACACTGAAGCTTTCTTT. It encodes CASSSGGDTEAFF.

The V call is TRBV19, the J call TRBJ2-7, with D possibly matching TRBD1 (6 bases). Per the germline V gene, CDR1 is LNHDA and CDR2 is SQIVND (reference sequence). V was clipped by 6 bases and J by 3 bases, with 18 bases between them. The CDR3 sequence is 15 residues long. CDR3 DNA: TGTGCCAGTAGCCTTAACAGGGCCGCCAGCTACGAGCAGTACTTC. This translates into CASSLNRAASYEQYF.

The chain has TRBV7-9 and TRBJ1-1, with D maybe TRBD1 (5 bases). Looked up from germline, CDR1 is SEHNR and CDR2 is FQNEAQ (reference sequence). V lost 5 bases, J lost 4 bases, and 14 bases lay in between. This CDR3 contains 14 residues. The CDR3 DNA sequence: TGTGCCAGCAGCCCCCCCCAGGGCAGCACTGAAGCTTTCTTT. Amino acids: CASSPPQGSTEAFF.

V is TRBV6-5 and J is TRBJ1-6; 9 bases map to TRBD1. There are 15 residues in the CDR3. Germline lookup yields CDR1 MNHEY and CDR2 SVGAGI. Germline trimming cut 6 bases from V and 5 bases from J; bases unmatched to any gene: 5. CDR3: CASSMTGGDNSPLHF. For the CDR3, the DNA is TGTGCCAGCAGCATGACAGGGGGGGATAATTCACCCCTCCACTTT.

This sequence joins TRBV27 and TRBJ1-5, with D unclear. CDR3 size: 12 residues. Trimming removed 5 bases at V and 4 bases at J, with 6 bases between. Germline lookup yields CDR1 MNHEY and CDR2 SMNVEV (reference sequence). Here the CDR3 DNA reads TGTGCCAGCAGTCACCCAAATCAGCCCCAGCATTTT. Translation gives CASSHPNQPQHF.